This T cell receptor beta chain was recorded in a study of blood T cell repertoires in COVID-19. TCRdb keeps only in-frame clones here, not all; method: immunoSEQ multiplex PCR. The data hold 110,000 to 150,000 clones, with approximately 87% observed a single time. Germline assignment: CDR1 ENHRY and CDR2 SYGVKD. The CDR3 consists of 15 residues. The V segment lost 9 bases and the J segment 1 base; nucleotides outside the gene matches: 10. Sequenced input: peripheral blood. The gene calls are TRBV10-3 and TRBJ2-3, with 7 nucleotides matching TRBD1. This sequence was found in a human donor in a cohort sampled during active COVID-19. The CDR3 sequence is CAIGTAKQGTDTQYF. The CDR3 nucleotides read TGTGCCATTGGGACAGCCAAGCAGGGCACAGATACGCAGTATTTT.